This TCR beta chain was sequenced in a study of neurological immune-mediated disorders. This clonotype was observed many times. TCRdb fed the 5' RACE reads into MiXCR, producing one record per CDR3 protein. Of tens of thousands of distinct CDR3 sequences listed, nearly 10% are singletons. CDR1 is MNHNS, CDR2 SASEGT, per germline. V lost 7 bases and J 2 bases, leaving 12 bases between the germline ends. This CDR3 has 13 amino acids. Time point: longitudinal time-point 2. The sequenced sample was PBMCs. The V call is TRBV6-1, the J call TRBJ2-7; the D gene is possibly TRBD1 (6 bases). The origin of this receptor is a man younger than 45 in good health. The CDR3 here is CASKQGVPYEQYF. CDR3 nucleotides: TGTGCCAGCAAACAGGGAGTTCCCTACGAGCAGTACTTC.